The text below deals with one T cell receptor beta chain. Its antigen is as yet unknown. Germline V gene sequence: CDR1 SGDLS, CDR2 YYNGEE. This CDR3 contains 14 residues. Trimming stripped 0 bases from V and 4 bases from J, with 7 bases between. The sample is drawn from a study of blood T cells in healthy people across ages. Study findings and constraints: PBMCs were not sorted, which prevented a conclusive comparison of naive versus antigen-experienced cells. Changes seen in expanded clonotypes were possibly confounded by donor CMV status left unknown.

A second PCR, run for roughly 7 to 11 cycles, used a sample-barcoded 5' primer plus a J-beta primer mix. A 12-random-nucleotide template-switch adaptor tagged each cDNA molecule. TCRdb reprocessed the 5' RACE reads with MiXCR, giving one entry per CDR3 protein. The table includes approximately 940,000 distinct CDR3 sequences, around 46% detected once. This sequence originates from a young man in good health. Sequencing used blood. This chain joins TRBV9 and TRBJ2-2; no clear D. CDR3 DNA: TGTGCCAGCAGCGTAGCTACGAGCACCGGGGAGCTGTTTTTT. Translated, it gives CASSVATSTGELFF. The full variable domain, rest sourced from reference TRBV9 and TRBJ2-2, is DSGVTQTPKHLITATGQRVTLRCSPRSGDLSVYWYQQSLDQGLQFLIQYYNGEERAKGNILERFSAQQFPDLHSELNLSSLELGDSALYFCASSVATSTGELFFGEGSRLTVL.